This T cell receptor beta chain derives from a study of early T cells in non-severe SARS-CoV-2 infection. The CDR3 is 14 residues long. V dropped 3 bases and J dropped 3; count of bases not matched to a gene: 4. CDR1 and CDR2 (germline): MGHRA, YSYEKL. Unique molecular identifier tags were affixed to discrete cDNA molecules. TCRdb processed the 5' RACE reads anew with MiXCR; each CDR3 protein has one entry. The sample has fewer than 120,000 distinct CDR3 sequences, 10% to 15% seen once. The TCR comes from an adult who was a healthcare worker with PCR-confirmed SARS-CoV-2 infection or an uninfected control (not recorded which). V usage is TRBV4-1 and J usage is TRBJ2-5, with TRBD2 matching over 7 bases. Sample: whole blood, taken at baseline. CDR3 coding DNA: TGCGCCAGCAGCCATATGGGACTAAAAGAGACCCAGTACTTC. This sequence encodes CASSHMGLKETQYF.